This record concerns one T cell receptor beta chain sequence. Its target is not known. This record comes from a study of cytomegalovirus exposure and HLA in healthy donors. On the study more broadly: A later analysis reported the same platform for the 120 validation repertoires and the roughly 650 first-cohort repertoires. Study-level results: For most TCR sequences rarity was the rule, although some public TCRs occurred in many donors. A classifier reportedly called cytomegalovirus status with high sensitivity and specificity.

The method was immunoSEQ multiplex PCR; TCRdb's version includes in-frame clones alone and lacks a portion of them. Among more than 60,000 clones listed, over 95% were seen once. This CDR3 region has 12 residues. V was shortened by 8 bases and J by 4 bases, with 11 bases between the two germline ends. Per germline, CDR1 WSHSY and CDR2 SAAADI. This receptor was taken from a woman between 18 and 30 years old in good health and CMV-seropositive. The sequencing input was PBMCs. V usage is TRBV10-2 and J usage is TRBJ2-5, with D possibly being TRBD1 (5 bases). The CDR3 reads CASEGVRETQYF. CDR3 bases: TGCGCCAGCGAAGGGGTCCGAGAGACCCAGTACTTC.